There are a few counts of the clone carrying this T cell receptor beta chain. These data are taken from a study of cytomegalovirus exposure and HLA in healthy donors. Both 60 Vbeta primers and 13 Jbeta primers went into the PCR. This table comes from immunoSEQ multiplex PCR, and its TCRdb copy is limited to in-frame clones, with some not included. The table lists 150,000 or so clones, more than 60% of them singletons. The V and J ends lost 2 bases and 2 bases respectively, with 9 bases between them. This CDR3 contains 14 residues. CDR1 WNHNN and CDR2 SYGVQD come from the germline V gene (reference sequence).

Material: PBMCs. The gene calls are TRBV10-1 and TRBJ2-5; weak D call: TRBD2 (6 bases). The receptor was isolated from a man between 40 and 49 years old in good health and CMV-seropositive. CDR3 nucleotide sequence: TGCGCCAGCAGTGAGCCGGGACTTCAAGAGACCCAGTACTTC. Amino acids: CASSEPGLQETQYF.